Listed below are T cell receptor beta chains from one sample, sequenced in a study of T cells after yellow fever vaccination. MiXCR, applied by TCRdb to the 5' RACE reads, yields one record per CDR3 protein. Seen here are fewer than 500,000 distinct CDR3 sequences, about 17% observed once, and the top ten hold roughly a sixth. This specimen was PBMCs, taken before the yellow fever booster vaccination. The receptors were gathered from a man aged 18-30 years who received the YFV17D yellow fever vaccine. CDR3s include the opening cysteine and the closing phenylalanine or tryptophan.

cdr3_aa: CSARNEGVDEKLFF; j_call: TRBJ1-4; v_call: TRBV20-1
cdr3_aa: CASSYTGTGPTGELFF; j_call: TRBJ2-2; v_call: TRBV6-6
cdr3_aa: CASSVDRGTNEKLFF; j_call: TRBJ1-4; v_call: TRBV9
cdr3_aa: CASSPRADYGYTF; j_call: TRBJ1-2; v_call: TRBV7-2
cdr3_aa: CASSKDRVYAKNIQYF; j_call: TRBJ2-4; v_call: TRBV12-3/TRBV12-4
cdr3_aa: CSATSGLNTEAFF; j_call: TRBJ1-1; v_call: TRBV20-1
cdr3_aa: CASSYRTENTEAFF; j_call: TRBJ1-1; v_call: TRBV6-8
cdr3_aa: CASRGSVDGNTGELFF; j_call: TRBJ2-2; v_call: TRBV5-4
cdr3_aa: CASATWEAVGEEQYF; j_call: TRBJ2-7; v_call: TRBV5-1
cdr3_aa: CASSAVRTGDTQYF; j_call: TRBJ2-3; v_call: TRBV6-2/TRBV6-3
cdr3_aa: CASSLPSVPNTGELFF; j_call: TRBJ2-2; v_call: TRBV11-2
cdr3_aa: CASSYAATRTYSPLHF; j_call: TRBJ1-6; v_call: TRBV6-5
cdr3_aa: CASSNPPAETQYF; j_call: TRBJ2-5; v_call: TRBV7-3
cdr3_aa: CASSQVSLTDTQYF; j_call: TRBJ2-3; v_call: TRBV4-1
cdr3_aa: CASSRISASQETQYF; j_call: TRBJ2-5; v_call: TRBV16
cdr3_aa: CASSVEAYEQYF; j_call: TRBJ2-7; v_call: TRBV12-3/TRBV12-4
cdr3_aa: CASSVYSSGANVLTF; j_call: TRBJ2-6; v_call: TRBV9
cdr3_aa: CASSLAGAWETQYF; j_call: TRBJ2-5; v_call: TRBV5-1
cdr3_aa: CASSPILGYEQYF; j_call: TRBJ2-7; v_call: TRBV4-3
cdr3_aa: CASSFSLNNEQFF; j_call: TRBJ2-1; v_call: TRBV5-1
cdr3_aa: CASKGQGDSPLHF; j_call: TRBJ1-6; v_call: TRBV12-3/TRBV12-4
cdr3_aa: CASSFIRGREKLFF; j_call: TRBJ1-4; v_call: TRBV12-3/TRBV12-4
cdr3_aa: CASEGGSDTQYF; j_call: TRBJ2-3; v_call: TRBV7-2
cdr3_aa: CASSGTSFRGTGELFF; j_call: TRBJ2-2; v_call: TRBV5-5
cdr3_aa: CATSDGKIQGNEQFF; j_call: TRBJ2-1; v_call: TRBV24-1
cdr3_aa: CASSRQGETVNYGYTF; j_call: TRBJ1-2; v_call: TRBV12-3/TRBV12-4
cdr3_aa: CASSFRYSTYNEQFF; j_call: TRBJ2-1; v_call: TRBV7-2
cdr3_aa: CSVADRGSNEKLFF; j_call: TRBJ1-4; v_call: TRBV29-1
cdr3_aa: CASSLVSNEQFF; j_call: TRBJ2-1; v_call: TRBV5-6
cdr3_aa: CASSAAGANTGELFF; j_call: TRBJ2-2; v_call: TRBV6-2/TRBV6-3
cdr3_aa: CASTPSLASDTQYF; j_call: TRBJ2-3; v_call: TRBV14
cdr3_aa: CASSPPGSGEKLFF; j_call: TRBJ1-4; v_call: TRBV18
cdr3_aa: CASSLEGLNYEQYF; j_call: TRBJ2-7; v_call: TRBV7-2
cdr3_aa: CSAGTSGASIGGYF; j_call: TRBJ2-3; v_call: TRBV20-1
cdr3_aa: CASRQGGNTGELFF; j_call: TRBJ2-2; v_call: TRBV12-3/TRBV12-4
cdr3_aa: CASRTGPSLNTGELFF; j_call: TRBJ2-2; v_call: TRBV6-2/TRBV6-3
cdr3_aa: CASSLVRGTDTQYF; j_call: TRBJ2-3; v_call: TRBV5-1
cdr3_aa: CASSLVRDPDTGELFF; j_call: TRBJ2-2; v_call: TRBV12-3/TRBV12-4
cdr3_aa: CASSQGEGLVYQDTQYF; j_call: TRBJ2-3; v_call: TRBV7-9
cdr3_aa: CASSRSGTGGFEQYF; j_call: TRBJ2-7; v_call: TRBV6-2/TRBV6-3
cdr3_aa: CSASNSGQQETQYF; j_call: TRBJ2-5; v_call: TRBV20-1
cdr3_aa: CASSPGLASSTDTQYF; j_call: TRBJ2-3; v_call: TRBV5-1
cdr3_aa: CASSFTSGGGADTQYF; j_call: TRBJ2-3; v_call: TRBV11-1
cdr3_aa: CASSSLQGSNVLTF; j_call: TRBJ2-6; v_call: TRBV5-1
cdr3_aa: CASSPLAGLTDTQYF; j_call: TRBJ2-3; v_call: TRBV7-2
cdr3_aa: CASSLGGQRSPLHF; j_call: TRBJ1-6; v_call: TRBV7-3
cdr3_aa: CANGQGSNYGYTF; j_call: TRBJ1-2; v_call: TRBV10-3
cdr3_aa: CASRPQGEGTDTQYF; j_call: TRBJ2-3; v_call: TRBV5-1
cdr3_aa: CASSLARGSTDTQYF; j_call: TRBJ2-3; v_call: TRBV12-3/TRBV12-4
cdr3_aa: CASSNRDRHGYTF; j_call: TRBJ1-2; v_call: TRBV18
cdr3_aa: CASSLLGTSGPYEQYF; j_call: TRBJ2-7; v_call: TRBV27
cdr3_aa: CASSARFSSTDTQYF; j_call: TRBJ2-3; v_call: TRBV5-1
cdr3_aa: CASSIGVGQGTEAFF; j_call: TRBJ1-1; v_call: TRBV19
cdr3_aa: CASSINLSGNTIYF; j_call: TRBJ1-3; v_call: TRBV6-5